These T cell receptor beta chains were read from a single sample in a study of cytomegalovirus exposure and HLA in healthy donors. The protocol was immunoSEQ multiplex PCR, while the TCRdb copy is restricted to in-frame clones and leaves out a portion. This table has roughly 140,000 clones, approximately 70% appearing once. The sequencing input was PBMCs. The receptors stem from a human donor in good health. Both conserved end residues are part of each CDR3. The D gene is left open where the match is weak. Not every row has a clone size; where given, it reads once, few, many or a size class.

CDR3 length: 15
V gene: TRBV5-6
J gene: TRBJ2-2
clone size: -
D gene: -
CDR3 protein: CASSDRDIHTGELFF
CDR3 DNA: TGTGCCAGCAGCGACCGGGACATACACACCGGGGAGCTGTTTTTT

CDR3 length: 15
V gene: TRBV15
J gene: TRBJ1-4
clone size: -
D gene: -
CDR3 protein: CATSRDLGADEKLFF
CDR3 DNA: TGTGCCACCAGCAGAGATCTGGGGGCGGATGAAAAACTGTTTTTT

CDR3 length: 14
V gene: TRBV27
J gene: TRBJ1-2
clone size: once
D gene: TRBD1
CDR3 protein: CASRRQGADYGYTF
CDR3 DNA: TGTGCCAGCAGAAGACAGGGGGCGGACTATGGCTACACCTTC

CDR3 length: 17
V gene: TRBV2
J gene: TRBJ2-1
clone size: -
D gene: -
CDR3 protein: CASSALSRRSSYNEQFF
CDR3 DNA: TGTGCCAGCAGTGCCCTAAGTCGGAGGAGCTCCTACAATGAGCAGTTCTTC

CDR3 length: 13
V gene: TRBV14
J gene: TRBJ1-1
clone size: once
D gene: -
CDR3 protein: CASSVQRNTEAFF
CDR3 DNA: TGTGCCAGCAGTGTACAGAGAAACACTGAAGCTTTCTTT

CDR3 length: 15
V gene: TRBV11-3
J gene: TRBJ2-7
clone size: -
D gene: TRBD2
CDR3 protein: CASSSSSGRASEQYF
CDR3 DNA: TGTGCCAGCAGCTCCTCTAGCGGGAGGGCCAGCGAGCAGTACTTC

CDR3 length: 14
V gene: TRBV27
J gene: TRBJ2-2
clone size: -
D gene: -
CDR3 protein: CASSLSMGSPELFF
CDR3 DNA: TGTGCCAGCAGTTTATCGATGGGCTCCCCGGAGCTGTTTTTT

CDR3 length: 19
V gene: TRBV15
J gene: TRBJ2-5
clone size: -
D gene: TRBD2
CDR3 protein: CATNKETSGRALQKETQYF
CDR3 DNA: TGTGCCACCAATAAAGAGACTAGCGGGAGGGCGCTTCAAAAAGAGACCCAGTACTTC

CDR3 length: 15
V gene: TRBV5-5
J gene: TRBJ2-6
clone size: -
D gene: -
CDR3 protein: CASSLWESGANVLTF
CDR3 DNA: TGTGCCAGCAGCTTGTGGGAGTCTGGGGCCAACGTCCTGACTTTC

CDR3 length: 14
V gene: TRBV28
J gene: TRBJ2-2
clone size: -
D gene: -
CDR3 protein: CASTPDSNTGELFF
CDR3 DNA: TGTGCCAGCACCCCGGACAGTAACACCGGGGAGCTGTTTTTT

CDR3 length: 15
V gene: TRBV19
J gene: TRBJ2-1
clone size: -
D gene: -
CDR3 protein: CASSLPLVSYNEQFF
CDR3 DNA: TGTGCCAGTAGTCTCCCTTTAGTATCCTACAATGAGCAGTTCTTC

CDR3 length: 13
V gene: TRBV2
J gene: TRBJ1-4
clone size: once
D gene: -
CDR3 protein: CASSEQGVEKLFF
CDR3 DNA: TGTGCCAGCAGTGAACAGGGTGTTGAAAAACTGTTTTTT

CDR3 length: 14
V gene: TRBV2
J gene: TRBJ2-7
clone size: -
D gene: TRBD2
CDR3 protein: CASSSSGSVYEQYF
CDR3 DNA: TGTGCCAGCAGCTCTAGCGGGAGCGTCTACGAGCAGTACTTC

CDR3 length: 15
V gene: TRBV7-2
J gene: TRBJ2-7
clone size: -
D gene: TRBD2
CDR3 protein: CASSRRGFSSYEQYF
CDR3 DNA: TGTGCCAGCAGTCGGCGGGGGTTCTCCTCCTACGAGCAGTACTTC

CDR3 length: 11
V gene: TRBV20-1
J gene: TRBJ1-4
clone size: -
D gene: -
CDR3 protein: CSASNNEKLFF
CDR3 DNA: TGCAGTGCTAGCAATAATGAAAAACTGTTTTTT

CDR3 length: 15
V gene: TRBV15
J gene: TRBJ2-3
clone size: -
D gene: TRBD2
CDR3 protein: CATSESAGATDTQYF
CDR3 DNA: TGTGCCACCAGCGAATCAGCGGGGGCCACAGATACGCAGTATTTT

CDR3 length: 14
V gene: TRBV6-5
J gene: TRBJ2-3
clone size: -
D gene: -
CDR3 protein: CASNPSVYTDTQYF
CDR3 DNA: TGTGCCAGCAACCCTAGCGTATACACAGATACGCAGTATTTT

CDR3 length: 12
V gene: TRBV10-2
J gene: TRBJ1-6
clone size: -
D gene: -
CDR3 protein: CASSEWGSPLHF
CDR3 DNA: TGCGCCAGCAGTGAGTGGGGCTCACCCCTCCACTTT

CDR3 length: 12
V gene: TRBV13
J gene: TRBJ1-2
clone size: -
D gene: TRBD1
CDR3 protein: CASRGTVYGYTF
CDR3 DNA: TGTGCCAGCCGTGGGACAGTTTATGGCTACACCTTC

CDR3 length: 15
V gene: TRBV19
J gene: TRBJ2-1
clone size: few
D gene: -
CDR3 protein: CASSHGQPTHNEQFF
CDR3 DNA: TGTGCCAGTAGTCACGGACAGCCAACTCACAATGAGCAGTTCTTC

CDR3 length: 15
V gene: TRBV7-6
J gene: TRBJ2-1
clone size: -
D gene: TRBD2
CDR3 protein: CASSTSGGAYNEQFF
CDR3 DNA: TGTGCCAGCAGCACTAGCGGGGGGGCGTACAATGAGCAGTTCTTC

CDR3 length: 12
V gene: TRBV7-9
J gene: TRBJ2-1
clone size: -
D gene: -
CDR3 protein: CSSSFSGDEQFF
CDR3 DNA: TGTTCCAGCAGCTTCTCAGGGGATGAGCAGTTCTTC

CDR3 length: 14
V gene: TRBV7-9
J gene: TRBJ1-4
clone size: -
D gene: -
CDR3 protein: CASTPPGLSEKLFF
CDR3 DNA: TGTGCCAGCACCCCACCAGGGTTGAGCGAAAAACTGTTTTTT

CDR3 length: 13
V gene: TRBV27
J gene: TRBJ2-7
clone size: -
D gene: TRBD2
CDR3 protein: CASSLGGGYEQYF
CDR3 DNA: TGTGCCAGCAGTTTGGGGGGGGGCTACGAGCAGTACTTC

CDR3 length: 18
V gene: TRBV5-1
J gene: TRBJ1-3
clone size: -
D gene: -
CDR3 protein: CASSLGFRDGGSGNTIYF
CDR3 DNA: TGCGCCAGCAGCTTGGGTTTCCGGGACGGGGGTTCTGGAAACACCATATATTTT

CDR3 length: 15
V gene: TRBV27
J gene: TRBJ2-1
clone size: few
D gene: TRBD2
CDR3 protein: CASSLVGTSLMGQFF
CDR3 DNA: TGTGCCAGCAGTTTGGTCGGGACTAGTTTAATGGGGCAGTTCTTC

CDR3 length: 14
V gene: TRBV7-6
J gene: TRBJ2-3
clone size: -
D gene: -
CDR3 protein: CASRGPLRGDTQYF
CDR3 DNA: TGTGCCAGCCGCGGACCCCTGCGGGGAGATACGCAGTATTTT

CDR3 length: 15
V gene: TRBV6-4
J gene: TRBJ2-1
clone size: -
D gene: TRBD2
CDR3 protein: CASSETSGSGDEQFF
CDR3 DNA: TGTGCCAGCAGTGAGACTAGCGGGAGTGGGGATGAGCAGTTCTTC

CDR3 length: 18
V gene: TRBV7-9
J gene: TRBJ1-2
clone size: -
D gene: TRBD1
CDR3 protein: CASSLGRGDRNLNYGYTF
CDR3 DNA: TGTGCCAGCAGCTTAGGGCGAGGGGACAGGAACTTAAACTATGGCTACACCTTC

CDR3 length: 13
V gene: TRBV7-2
J gene: TRBJ2-7
clone size: -
D gene: -
CDR3 protein: CASRFGGTDEQYF
CDR3 DNA: TGTGCCAGCAGATTCGGCGGGACCGACGAGCAGTACTTC

CDR3 length: 19
V gene: TRBV4-1
J gene: TRBJ1-5
clone size: -
D gene: -
CDR3 protein: CASSQESIIGGSGNQPQHF
CDR3 DNA: TGCGCCAGCAGCCAAGAATCCATTATCGGGGGGTCGGGCAATCAGCCCCAGCATTTT

CDR3 length: 12
V gene: TRBV29-1
J gene: TRBJ2-7
clone size: -
D gene: TRBD1
CDR3 protein: CSVGTDLYEQYF
CDR3 DNA: TGCAGCGTCGGGACAGACCTTTACGAGCAGTACTTC

CDR3 length: 16
V gene: TRBV10-1
J gene: TRBJ1-5
clone size: -
D gene: -
CDR3 protein: CASSPNHRDSNQPQHF
CDR3 DNA: TGCGCCAGCAGTCCGAACCACAGGGATAGCAATCAGCCCCAGCATTTT

CDR3 length: 15
V gene: TRBV7-2
J gene: TRBJ1-5
clone size: -
D gene: -
CDR3 protein: CASSLAHGVGQPQHF
CDR3 DNA: TGTGCCAGCAGCTTAGCGCACGGGGTAGGTCAGCCCCAGCATTTT